Listed here are 9 T cell receptor beta chains from one sample, sequenced in a study of blood T cell repertoires in COVID-19 (TCRdb year 2020). Library preparation used the immunoSEQ multiplex PCR assay. The immuneACCESS repertoire file appears here via TCRdb, limited to in-frame rearrangements. These files lack a portion of the clones; in checked studies, under half of the deficit traces to unresolved V genes, and the cause of the others is not known. For this sample the table gives just over 80,000 clones, of which around 88% were detected only once. Jointly, the top ten make up around 1% of the sample. Sequencing input: PBMCs or T cells enriched from blood (not recorded which). Receptors were obtained from a woman aged 45-65 years with acute COVID-19.

The CDR3 protein is CASSSQGVMRGGANVLTF. The CDR3 coding sequence is TGTGCCAGCAGCTCCCAAGGGGTGATGCGGGGTGGGGCCAACGTCCTGACTTTC. The chain links TRBV5-5 to TRBJ2-6, with TRBD2 as a possible D gene (6 bases). V lost 3 bases to trimming and J lost 3 bases, with 19 bases between them. CDR1 SGHKS and CDR2 YYEKEE come from the germline V gene (reference sequence). The length of the CDR3 is 18 residues.

The CDR3 loop is CATSVPGGGYTF. The CDR3 DNA sequence: TGTGCCACCAGTGTACCCGGCGGAGGCTACACCTTC. The chain links TRBV24-1 to TRBJ1-2; D remains unclear. The V and J ends lost 5 bases and 8 bases respectively, with 11 bases between them. This CDR3 has 12 amino acids. Germline assignment: CDR1 KGHDR and CDR2 SFDVKD.

The chain carries TRBV2 and TRBJ2-5; TRBD1 aligns across 10 bases. Trimming took 7 bases from V and 5 from J; bases not matched to a gene: 10. The CDR3 spans 15 residues. In germline, CDR1 is SNHLY, CDR2 FYNNEI. The CDR3 protein is CASKSGTGEWETQYF. CDR3 coding DNA: TGTGCCAGCAAGTCTGGGACAGGGGAGTGGGAGACCCAGTACTTC.

The J gene is TRBJ1-2, the V gene TRBV12-5; D not certain. The V gene's germline CDR1 is LGHNT and CDR2 FRNRAP. The V end was cut by 3 bases, the J end by 3 bases, with 14 bases between. This CDR3 has 15 residues. The CDR3 region is CASGFGRLRDYGYTF. The DNA of the CDR3 is TGTGCTAGTGGTTTTGGGCGTCTTCGAGACTATGGCTACACCTTC.

The V and J genes are TRBV5-6 and TRBJ1-1; tentative D call: TRBD1 (5 bases). The CDR3 is made up of 12 amino acids. Deletions cut 1 base from V and 6 bases from J, with 7 bases between. Germline CDR1 SGHDT, CDR2 YYEEEE. The CDR3 is CASSLWGAEAFF. CDR3 sequence (DNA): TGTGCCAGCAGCTTGTGGGGGGCTGAAGCTTTCTTT.

This chain connects TRBV3-1 (or the pseudogene TRBV3-2) to TRBJ1-1; D perhaps matches TRBD1 (6 bases). V was cut by 1 base and J by 7 bases, with 16 bases left in between. This CDR3 contains 15 residues. Germline CDR1 is LGHDT and CDR2 is YNNKEL (reference sequence). The DNA of the CDR3 is TGTGCCAGCAGCCAAGGAGTTCAGGGGTTTGTTGAAGCTTTCTTT. It encodes CASSQGVQGFVEAFF.

The chain links TRBV5-8 to TRBJ1-5; 8 bases map to TRBD1. The germline V gene has CDR1 SGHTS and CDR2 YDEGEE. V shed 5 bases and J 2 bases; nucleotides not matched to a gene: 9. This CDR3 is built from 16 residues. Here the CDR3 reads CASRFLGQGGNQPQHF. The DNA for the CDR3 is TGTGCCAGCAGGTTCCTCGGACAGGGAGGCAATCAGCCCCAGCATTTT.

V and J are TRBV12-3 or TRBV12-4 and TRBJ1-2; maybe TRBD1 (6 bases). Trimming pared 2 bases from V and 5 bases from J, leaving 9 bases between. The CDR3 length is 13 residues. The CDR3 spells CASSLPGVYGYTF. The CDR3 DNA reads TGTGCCAGCAGTTTACCAGGGGTTTATGGCTACACCTTC.

The chain couples TRBV15 to TRBJ1-1, with TRBD1 matching 7 bases. CDR3 length equals 12 residues. Trimming cost V 4 bases and J 10 bases; bases outside gene matches: 6. CDR1 and CDR2 from the germline V gene are LNHNV and YYDKDF (reference sequence). The DNA of the CDR3 is TGTGCCACCAGCATCGAACAGGGGACAGCTTTCTTT. Translated: CATSIEQGTAFF.